This passage covers 18 T cell receptor beta chains from one sample sequenced in a study of prognosis after radiotherapy for stage I lung cancer. Multiplex PCR, run in two rounds, amplified TCR beta CDR3 from genomic DNA. Primers specific to each TRBV and TRBJ gene were used in first-round PCR. TCRdb ran MiXCR on the multiplex PCR reads and lists one entry per CDR3 protein. The sample consists of under 20,000 distinct CDR3 sequences, 44% of them appearing once. The source was PBMCs, collected before or after stereotactic body radiation therapy (not recorded which). These receptor sequences come from a donor at least 50 years old with non-small cell lung cancer.

This clonotype is medium-sized. CDR3 sequence: CASKGVSYEQYF. The DNA for the CDR3 is TGTGCCAGCAAGGGGGTTTCCTACGAGCAGTACTTC. This rearrangement joins TRBV2 to TRBJ2-7, with D possibly TRBD1 on 6 matching bases. Germline lookup yields CDR1 SNHLY and CDR2 FYNNEI. The CDR3 has 12 residues. V was trimmed by 7 bases and J by 1 base, leaving 8 bases between them. Combining the CDR3 with reference TRBV2 and TRBJ2-7 gives the whole variable domain EPEVTQTPSHQVTQMGQEVILRCVPISNHLYFYWYRQILGQKVEFLVSFYNNEISEKSEIFDDQFSVERPDGSNFTLKIRSTKLEDSAMYFCASKGVSYEQYFGPGTRLTVT.

As regards this clonotype: As the CDR3 is not closed by the conserved phenylalanine or tryptophan, this likely results from a read error. J is TRBJ2-2 and V is TRBV6-2 or TRBV6-3; no firm D call. This CDR3 comprises 12 residues. Trimming shortened V by 8 bases and J by 7 bases, and 11 bases separated the two germline ends. The V gene's germline CDR1 is MNHEY and CDR2 SVGEGT. CDR3 amino acids: CASLQVDGELFS. The CDR3 nucleotides are TGTGCCAGCCTCCAGGTTGACGGGGAGCTGTTTTCT.

The sample holds many counts of this clonotype. The rearrangement joins TRBV6-2 or TRBV6-3 to TRBJ2-5, with 8 nucleotides matching TRBD1. Germline V CDR1 and CDR2: MNHEY, SVGEGT. The V and J ends lost 5 bases and 5 bases, in that order; junction bases with no gene match: 10. The CDR3 length is 15 residues. CDR3 sequence: CASSINQGATETQYF. DNA for the CDR3: TGTGCCAGCAGTATCAATCAGGGGGCTACGGAGACCCAGTACTTC.

The chain carries TRBV28 and TRBJ2-7, with a tentative D call TRBD1 (6 bases). Germline loops: CDR1 MDHEN, CDR2 SYDVKM. Trimming cost V 1 base and J 3 bases, with 16 bases left between them. CDR3 length equals 16 residues. This CDR3 reads CASSLSRQAPSYEQYF. CDR3 DNA sequence: TGTGCCAGCAGTTTATCTAGACAGGCCCCCAGCTACGAGCAGTACTTC.

There are many counts of this clonotype. This sequence joins TRBV28 and TRBJ1-3; no reliable D call. The V end lost 6 bases, the J end lost 0 bases, and 6 bases lay between the germline ends. The CDR3 runs 13 residues. Germline V CDR1 and CDR2: MDHEN, SYDVKM. CDR3 nucleotide sequence: TGTGCCAGCAGGTTGAGCTCTGGAAACACCATATATTTT. It specifies CASRLSSGNTIYF.

The genes are TRBV28 and TRBJ1-1; D unresolved. CDR3 length: 15 amino acids. With 3 bases removed from V and 0 bases from J, the gap between germline ends came to 11 bases. Germline V CDR1 and CDR2: MDHEN, SYDVKM. CDR3 sequence reads: CASSLAGILNTEAFF. The CDR3 coding sequence is TGTGCCAGCAGTTTGGCAGGTATACTGAACACTGAAGCTTTCTTT.

The chain uses TRBV6-2 or TRBV6-3 and TRBJ2-1; D unclear. Germline assignment: CDR1 MNHEY and CDR2 SVGEGT. The CDR3 consists of 15 residues. The V end was cut by 6 bases, the J end by 7 bases, with 19 bases between. In DNA, the CDR3 is TGTGCCAGCAGACCACTATTAGCCGGTGTAAATGAGCAGTTCTTC. Protein sequence: CASRPLLAGVNEQFF.

The V and J genes are TRBV7-3 and TRBJ2-2, with D perhaps TRBD2 (6 bases). The CDR3 has 15 residues. Trimming pared 1 base from V and 6 bases from J, leaving 12 bases between. CDR1 and CDR2 (germline): SGHTA, FQGTGA. CDR3: CASSLSISGSGELFF. CDR3 DNA: TGTGCCAGCAGCTTAAGTATTAGCGGCTCCGGGGAGCTGTTTTTT.

Only one count was recorded for this clonotype. The gene calls are TRBV6-2 or TRBV6-3 and TRBJ2-7, with TRBD2 matching 11 bases. Germline V CDR1 and CDR2: MNHEY, SVGEGT. The CDR3 length is 15 residues. The V gene end was trimmed by 6 bases and the J gene end by 3 bases; junction bases not matched to a gene: 7. CDR3 in amino acids: CASSHGLAGVYEQYF. The CDR3 DNA reads TGTGCCAGCAGCCACGGACTAGCGGGCGTCTACGAGCAGTACTTC.

The table lists this clonotype with many counts. The V call is TRBV30, the J call TRBJ1-5; 7 nucleotides match TRBD1. The ends lost 0 bases at V and 7 bases at J; junction bases unmatched: 6. CDR1 and CDR2 (germline): GTSNPN, SVGIG (reference sequence). This CDR3 is 14 amino acids long. CDR3 in DNA: TGTGCCTGGAGTGTAGGGGGCGGCTCACAGCCCCAGCATTTT. Amino acid sequence: CAWSVGGGSQPQHF.

This clonotype was recorded at least ten times. The chain has TRBV20-1 and TRBJ1-1; D may be TRBD1 (5 bases). This CDR3 region has 17 residues. Deletions cut 0 bases from V and 5 bases from J, with 22 bases between. The germline gives CDR1 DFQATT, CDR2 SNEGSKA (reference sequence). The chain's CDR3 is CSARERVRGLGVTEAFF. The CDR3 DNA is TGCAGTGCTAGAGAGCGGGTGAGGGGCCTCGGTGTAACTGAAGCTTTCTTT.

V usage is TRBV28 and J usage is TRBJ2-3, with 7 bases that match TRBD1. CDR1 and CDR2 from the germline V gene are MDHEN and SYDVKM. Germline trimming cut 5 bases from V and 2 bases from J; bases unmatched to any gene: 7. The CDR3 loop spans 15 amino acids. For the CDR3, the DNA is TGTGCCAGCAGTAAGGGACAGATCTACACAGATACGCAGTATTTT. Its protein product is CASSKGQIYTDTQYF.

This clonotype was picked up a small number of times. The gene calls are TRBV6-1 and TRBJ2-2, with 12 bases lining up with TRBD2. Germline-derived CDR1 and CDR2 are MNHNS and SASEGT. V shed 7 bases, J shed 9 bases, and the junction held 9 bases outside the gene matches. The CDR3 contains 15 residues. CDR3 residues: CASTSGGAGTWELFF. The CDR3 DNA follows: TGTGCCAGCACTAGCGGGGGGGCCGGTACCTGGGAGCTGTTTTTT.

This clonotype was recorded once. The rearrangement uses TRBV5-1 and TRBJ1-1; D is perhaps TRBD1 (6 bases). V gave up 4 bases and J gave up 5 bases, with 18 bases separating them. The CDR3 runs 15 residues. Per germline, CDR1 SGHRS and CDR2 YFSETQ. The CDR3 DNA follows: TGCGCCAGCAGCCCGTTATCAGGGGCGGGAACTGAAGCTTTCTTT. It translates to CASSPLSGAGTEAFF.

The V gene is TRBV2, the J gene TRBJ2-1; D gene ambiguous. This CDR3 spans 15 amino acids. V lost 4 bases, J lost 1 base, and 11 bases lay in between. Per germline, CDR1 SNHLY and CDR2 FYNNEI. This CDR3 is CASSGILLSYNEQFF. Written as DNA, the CDR3 is TGTGCCAGCAGTGGTATATTGCTATCCTACAATGAGCAGTTCTTC.

This clonotype is medium-sized in the sample. This chain connects TRBV11-2 to TRBJ2-7; TRBD1 matches 9 bases. This CDR3 is built from 15 residues. Trimming removed 4 bases from V and 5 bases from J; junction bases left unmatched: 9. CDR1 is SGHAT, CDR2 FQNNGV, per germline. The CDR3 DNA sequence: TGTGCCAGCAGCTCCTTGCGGACAGGGGAACACGAGCAGTACTTC. Translated, it gives CASSSLRTGEHEQYF.

A note on this clonotype: This likely traces to a read error, being one base from a far larger clone. The chain links TRBV6-4 to TRBJ1-2; D remains unclear. Between the trimmed V and J ends, which lost 7 bases and 0 bases, there was a span of 15 bases. Germline CDR1 reads MRHNA; CDR2 reads SNTAGT. This CDR3 comprises 15 residues. CDR3 region: CASIEGRQANYGYTF. The CDR3 DNA sequence: TGTGCCAGCATTGAAGGACGGCAGGCTAACTATGGCTACACCTTC.

The V and J genes are TRBV11-2 and TRBJ2-1; 8 bases match TRBD2. Germline V gives CDR1 SGHAT, CDR2 FQNNGV. The V gene end was trimmed by 3 bases and the J gene end by 5 bases; junction bases not matched to a gene: 3. The CDR3 is made up of 14 amino acids. The CDR3 nucleotides read TGTGCCAGCAGCTTTACGGGGGGGGACAATGAGCAGTTCTTC. Translating gives CASSFTGGDNEQFF.